The 12 T cell receptor beta chains listed next were all sequenced from one sample in a study of T-cell reconstitution after alpha-beta-depleted transplantation in children. Study-wide results and caveats: Fresh T-cell production supplied most of the T-cell counts and diversity seen one year after transplant.

The antigens of these receptors remain unknown. It was with unique molecular identifiers that the TCRbeta library was prepared. TCRdb re-analysed the PCR reads in MiXCR, keeping a single row per CDR3 protein. The data show a few hundred thousand distinct CDR3 sequences, with roughly 8.2% seen just once and 9.1% held by the top ten. The specimen comprised peripheral blood, sampled 360 days after TCRalphabeta/CD19-depleted stem cell transplant. These TCRs come from a female patient aged 2-15 years who had a stem cell transplant for Fanconi anemia, so the T cells may come from the graft donor.

CDR3 nucleotide sequence: TGTGCCAGCAGCTTGACAGGGTGGAGAGATGAAAAACTGTTTTTT. This sequence encodes CASSLTGWRDEKLFF. V usage is TRBV5-6 and J usage is TRBJ1-4; tentative D call: TRBD1 (6 bases). Germline V gene sequence: CDR1 SGHDT, CDR2 YYEEEE. V was pared by 1 base and J by 6 bases, with 13 bases between. This CDR3 is built from 15 residues.

Ten or more counts support this clonotype. The chain couples TRBV11-2 to TRBJ2-7, with TRBD2 matching over 8 bases. Germline CDR1 is SGHAT and CDR2 is FQNNGV. Trimming took 5 bases from V and 6 from J; bases not matched to a gene: 9. The CDR3 loop spans 14 amino acids. CDR3 sequence (DNA): TGTGCCAGCAGCCCACACCCGGCGGGGGGCGAGCAGTACTTC. Its protein product is CASSPHPAGGEQYF.

This clonotype has a count of ten or more. The chain recombines TRBV5-1 with TRBJ2-3; D may be TRBD2 (6 bases). The CDR3 totals 16 residues. The germline gives CDR1 SGHRS, CDR2 YFSETQ. The V end lost 0 bases, the J end lost 0 bases, and 11 bases lay between the germline ends. DNA of the CDR3: TGCGCCAGCAGCTTGGTGCGGGGAGAAAGCACAGATACGCAGTATTTT. Translating gives CASSLVRGESTDTQYF.

This clonotype has a count of ten or more. CDR3 loop: CSARDYRLNQPQHF. The CDR3 nucleotides are TGCAGTGCTAGAGATTACAGGCTCAATCAGCCCCAGCATTTT. The chain joins TRBV20-1 to TRBJ1-5; D is perhaps TRBD1 (5 bases). Trimming removed 0 bases from V and 3 bases from J, with 9 bases in between. This CDR3 has 14 amino acids. Germline V gives CDR1 DFQATT, CDR2 SNEGSKA (reference sequence).

This clonotype occurred a few times. This chain connects TRBV3-1 to TRBJ2-7, with 8 bases that match TRBD1. Looked up from germline, CDR1 is LGHDT and CDR2 is YNNKEL (reference sequence). The trim removed 2 bases at V and 2 bases at J, leaving 5 bases unmatched. The CDR3 loop spans 15 amino acids. As DNA, the CDR3 is TGTGCCAGCAGCCAATTCAGGGGGCCCCCCTACGAGCAGTACTTC. It codes for CASSQFRGPPYEQYF.

The chain employs TRBV6-5 and TRBJ1-6; 8 nucleotides line up with TRBD1. The CDR3 has 15 amino acids. V lost 4 bases and J lost 9; bases outside the gene matches: 8. Germline assignment: CDR1 MNHEY and CDR2 SVGAGI. The CDR3 protein is CASSFRGQRGSPLHF. DNA for the CDR3: TGTGCCAGCAGTTTCAGGGGGCAGCGTGGTTCACCCCTCCACTTT.

This clonotype was detected ten times or more. The CDR3 here is CASSLAAGGGETQYF. In DNA form, the CDR3 reads TGCGCCAGCAGCTTGGCCGCTGGGGGCGGCGAGACCCAGTACTTC. This sequence joins TRBV5-1 and TRBJ2-5, with D perhaps matching TRBD1 (6 bases). Trimming left V 0 bases short and J 5 bases short, with 14 bases between. The CDR3 sequence is 15 residues long. Germline V gene lookup returns CDR1 SGHRS and CDR2 YFSETQ.

In this sample, this clonotype turned up a few times. The CDR3 region has the DNA TGTGCCAGCTTGACGAAGCGGGGGGGGAACAATGAGCAGTTCTTC. This codes for CASLTKRGGNNEQFF. V gene TRBV6-2 or TRBV6-3 combines with J gene TRBJ2-1; 10 bases are a match to TRBD2. Germline CDR1 reads MNHEY; CDR2 reads SVGEGT. V lost 8 bases to trimming and J lost 5 bases; unmatched junction nucleotides: 9. The CDR3 runs 15 residues.

The V gene is TRBV28, the J gene TRBJ2-5, with 9 bases aligning to TRBD1. CDR1 MDHEN and CDR2 SYDVKM come from the germline V gene. This CDR3 has 13 amino acids. The V gene end was trimmed by 6 bases and the J gene end by 4 bases; junction bases not matched to a gene: 3. CDR3 sequence (DNA): TGTGCCAGCAGGAACAGGGGGCGAGAGACCCAGTACTTC. Translation gives CASRNRGRETQYF.

This clonotype was detected ten times or more. The chain joins TRBV7-3 to TRBJ2-1; 10 bases are shared with TRBD2. Germline trimming cut 2 bases from V and 14 bases from J; bases unmatched to any gene: 6. The CDR3 length is 13 residues. The V gene's germline CDR1 is SGHTA and CDR2 FQGTGA. The DNA for the CDR3 is TGTGCCAGCAGCTTAGGGAGCGGGGGGGCTGAGTTCTTC. This encodes CASSLGSGGAEFF.

This clonotype was picked up many times. The chain carries TRBV20-1 and TRBJ2-5; 9 nucleotides align to TRBD1. The CDR3 extends over 15 amino acids. The junction had 6 bases not matched to a gene; V was cut back by 3 bases and J by 1 base. The germline V gene encodes CDR1 DFQATT and CDR2 SNEGSKA (reference sequence). The CDR3 region is CSARMDRGLQETQYF. DNA for the CDR3: TGCAGTGCTAGGATGGACAGGGGTCTCCAAGAGACCCAGTACTTC.

V usage is TRBV18 and J usage is TRBJ2-1; tentative D call: TRBD2 (5 bases). The germline V gene encodes CDR1 KGHSH and CDR2 LQKENI. The CDR3 totals 15 residues. V lost 3 bases, J lost 10 bases, and 19 bases lay in between. CDR3 amino acids: CASSPSLGEVQEQFF. The CDR3 nucleotides read TGTGCCAGCTCACCTTCATTGGGAGAGGTCCAAGAGCAGTTCTTC.